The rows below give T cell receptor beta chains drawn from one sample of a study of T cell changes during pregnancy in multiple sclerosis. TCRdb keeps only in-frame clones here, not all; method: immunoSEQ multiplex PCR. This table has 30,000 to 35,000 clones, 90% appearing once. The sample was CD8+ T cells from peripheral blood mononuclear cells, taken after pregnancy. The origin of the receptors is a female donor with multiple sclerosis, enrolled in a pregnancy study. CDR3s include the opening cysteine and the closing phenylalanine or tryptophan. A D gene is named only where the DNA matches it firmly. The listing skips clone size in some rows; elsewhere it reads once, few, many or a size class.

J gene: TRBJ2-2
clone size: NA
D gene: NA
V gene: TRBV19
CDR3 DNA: TGTGCCAGTAGTTACCCGGACACTTACACCGGGGAGCTGTTTTTT
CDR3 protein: CASSYPDTYTGELFF

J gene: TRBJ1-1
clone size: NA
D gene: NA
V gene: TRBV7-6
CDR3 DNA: TGTGCCAGCAGCTTAGCAGGGAGGTCTGAAGCTTTCTTT
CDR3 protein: CASSLAGRSEAFF

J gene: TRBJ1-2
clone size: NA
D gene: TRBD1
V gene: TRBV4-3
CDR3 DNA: TGCGCCAGCAGCCAAGAAGACAGGGGGTTCTCCTATGGCTACACCTTC
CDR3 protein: CASSQEDRGFSYGYTF

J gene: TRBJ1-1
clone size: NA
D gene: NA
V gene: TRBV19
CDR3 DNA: TGTGCCAGTAGTGAGGGGGTGGCCACTGAAGCTTTCTTT
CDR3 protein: CASSEGVATEAFF

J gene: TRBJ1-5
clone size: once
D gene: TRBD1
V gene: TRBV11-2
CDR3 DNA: TGTGCCAGCAGCTTAGGCCAGGGGGCTTATCCCCAGCATTTT
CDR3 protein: CASSLGQGAYPQHF

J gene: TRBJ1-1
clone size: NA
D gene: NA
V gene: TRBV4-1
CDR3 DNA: TGCGCCAGCAGTCTTCAGGCGAACACTGAAGCTTTCTTT
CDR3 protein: CASSLQANTEAFF

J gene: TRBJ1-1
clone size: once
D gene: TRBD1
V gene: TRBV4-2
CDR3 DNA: TGTGCCAGCAGCTCATACAGGGGGGCCCAAAACACTGAAGCTTTCTTT
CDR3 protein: CASSSYRGAQNTEAFF

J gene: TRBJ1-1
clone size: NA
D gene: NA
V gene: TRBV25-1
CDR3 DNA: TGTGCCAGCAGTGAATATTACGGGACATCTGAAGCTTTCTTT
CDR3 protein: CASSEYYGTSEAFF

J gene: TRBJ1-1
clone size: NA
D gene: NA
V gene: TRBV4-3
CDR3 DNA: TGCGCCAGCAGCCAAGGCCTCCGGGGGAACACTGAAGCTTTCTTT
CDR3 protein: CASSQGLRGNTEAFF

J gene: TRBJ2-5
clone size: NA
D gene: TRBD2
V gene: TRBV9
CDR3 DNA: TGTGCCAGCAGCGTTAGCGGGGCCCAAGAGACCCAGTACTTC
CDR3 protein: CASSVSGAQETQYF

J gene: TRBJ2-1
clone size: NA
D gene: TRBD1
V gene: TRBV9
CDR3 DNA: TGTGCCAGCAGCGTCGGACAGGTCAGCTCCTACAATGAGCAGTTCTTC
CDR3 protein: CASSVGQVSSYNEQFF

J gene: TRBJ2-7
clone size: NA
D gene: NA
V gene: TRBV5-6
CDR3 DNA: TGTGCCAGCAAAAGAGACTACGAGCAGTACTTC
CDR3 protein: CASKRDYEQYF

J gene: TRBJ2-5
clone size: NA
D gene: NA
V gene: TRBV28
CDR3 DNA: TGTGCCAGCAGTTTATTTTGGGGGGAGGCAAAAGGGACCCAGTACTTC
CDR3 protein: CASSLFWGEAKGTQYF

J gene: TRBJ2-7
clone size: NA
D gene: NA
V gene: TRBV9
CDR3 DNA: TGTGCCAGCAGCGGCGCTGAACGTGAGCAGTACTTC
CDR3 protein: CASSGAEREQYF

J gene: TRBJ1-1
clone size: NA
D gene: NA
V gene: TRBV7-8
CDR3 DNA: TGTGCCAGCAGCCCCCTCGGGGGGTCGGGCACTGAAGCTTTCTTT
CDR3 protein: CASSPLGGSGTEAFF

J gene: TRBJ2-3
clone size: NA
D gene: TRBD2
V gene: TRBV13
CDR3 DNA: TGTGCCAGCAGCCCGACTAGCGGGGGGGCAGGAGATACGCAGTATTTT
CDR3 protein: CASSPTSGGAGDTQYF

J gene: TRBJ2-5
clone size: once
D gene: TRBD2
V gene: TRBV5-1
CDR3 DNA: TGCGCCAGCAGCACCCTAGCGGGGTACCAAGAGACCCAGTACTTC
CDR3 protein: CASSTLAGYQETQYF

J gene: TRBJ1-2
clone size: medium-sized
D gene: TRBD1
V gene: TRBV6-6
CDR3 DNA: TGTGCCAGCAGTTACCCGGGACAGGAGAATGGCTACACCTTC
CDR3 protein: CASSYPGQENGYTF

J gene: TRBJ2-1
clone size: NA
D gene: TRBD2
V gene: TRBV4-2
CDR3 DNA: TGTGCCAGCAGCCAAGAACCTAGCGGGGAACCATACAATGAGCAGTTCTTC
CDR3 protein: CASSQEPSGEPYNEQFF

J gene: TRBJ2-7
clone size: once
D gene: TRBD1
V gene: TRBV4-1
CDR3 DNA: TGCGCCAGCAGCCAACGGGACAGGAAGTCCTACGAGCAGTACTTC
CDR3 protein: CASSQRDRKSYEQYF

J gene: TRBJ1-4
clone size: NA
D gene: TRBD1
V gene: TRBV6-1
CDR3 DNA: TGTGCCAGCAGTGAGGGGACAGTCAATGAAAAACTGTTTTTT
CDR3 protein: CASSEGTVNEKLFF

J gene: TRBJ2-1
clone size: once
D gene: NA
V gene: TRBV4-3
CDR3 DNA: TGCGCCAGCAGCCAAGATTGGGTGCGTCAGGATGAGCAGTTCTTC
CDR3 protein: CASSQDWVRQDEQFF